A selection of T cell receptor beta chains follows, all from one sample in a study of blood T cell repertoires in COVID-19. TCRdb keeps only in-frame clones here, not all; method: immunoSEQ multiplex PCR. The table lists hundreds of thousands of clones, 80% of them singletons, with 3.5% to 5.5% in the top ten. The sequenced material came from PBMCs or T cells enriched from blood (not recorded which). Source of these receptors: a man aged 25-45 years with acute COVID-19. Both conserved end residues are part of each CDR3. Fields, in order: V gene, CDR3 protein.

TRBV27	CASRSAQGRQFF
TRBV2	CASSSDQGSEQYF
TRBV27	CASRKGPREAYEQYF
TRBV5-5	CASSTQADNSPLHF
TRBV5-1	CASSSGENQPQHF
TRBV11-2	CASSPPPLVSLAGADTQYF
TRBV28	CASSFGRWGQATYEQYF
TRBV15	CATKRGQGDYGYTF
TRBV19	CAAKSAGYGNTIYF
TRBV27	CASSSTGGAREQYF
TRBV9	CASSVVSGPGNTIYF
TRBV28	CASSSSGSTALETF
TRBV3-1/TRBV3-2	CASGTGVSGQGISSPLHF